The entry that follows covers one T cell receptor beta chain sequence. Germline lookup yields CDR1 KGHSH and CDR2 LQKENI. V was clipped by 6 bases and J by 5 bases; unmatched bases: 7. This CDR3 is 13 amino acids long. Per the study methods: Estimates of nucleated cell counts were drawn from the amplification of reference gene primers. Some clones are missing from TCRdb's copy, which holds only in-frame ones; the method was immunoSEQ multiplex PCR. That table supplies the V and J calls and clone size; D and trimming were determined from the DNA. The sample contains around 170,000 clones, around 92% of which appear only once. These data come from a study of blood T cell repertoires in COVID-19. Study in general: From the United States, Italy and Spain came samples of acute and convalescent COVID-19. PBMCs, B-cell-depleted T cells, or T cells provided the cDNA or gDNA that made up the material.

The clonotype comes from a man between 60 and 75 years old with acute or convalescent COVID-19. Sequenced: peripheral blood. The chain combines TRBV18 with TRBJ2-7; TRBD1 matches at 7 bases. The CDR3 sequence is CASSLGTADEQYF. The CDR3 nucleotides are TGTGCCAGCTCCCTCGGGACAGCAGACGAGCAGTACTTC.